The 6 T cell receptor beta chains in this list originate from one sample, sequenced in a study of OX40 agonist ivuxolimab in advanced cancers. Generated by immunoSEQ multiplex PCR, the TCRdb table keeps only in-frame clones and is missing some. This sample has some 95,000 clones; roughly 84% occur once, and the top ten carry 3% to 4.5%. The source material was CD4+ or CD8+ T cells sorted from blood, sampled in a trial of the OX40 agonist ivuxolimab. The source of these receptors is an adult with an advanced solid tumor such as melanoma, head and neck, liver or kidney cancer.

The CDR3 DNA is TGTGCCACCAGCAGAGCACGACAGGGAGCGGGAGTGATTGGTGAGCAGTTCTTC. Its translation is CATSRARQGAGVIGEQFF. The chain recombines TRBV15 with TRBJ2-1; weak D call: TRBD2 (8 bases). Trimming took off 1 base at V and 9 bases at J, with 25 bases between the two ends. The length of the CDR3 is 18 residues. Germline CDR1 and CDR2: LNHNV and YYDKDF (reference sequence).

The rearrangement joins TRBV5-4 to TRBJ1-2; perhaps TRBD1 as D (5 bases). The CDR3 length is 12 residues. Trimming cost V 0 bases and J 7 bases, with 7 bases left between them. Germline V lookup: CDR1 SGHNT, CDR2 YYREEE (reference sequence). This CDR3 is CASSLVGPGYTF. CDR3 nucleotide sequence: TGTGCCAGCAGCTTGGTGGGACCTGGCTACACCTTC.

The CDR3 nucleotides are TGTGCCAGCAGCCCGTCGGGGAACACTGAAGCTTTCTTT. This gives the protein CASSPSGNTEAFF. The chain links TRBV5-6 to TRBJ1-1; no definite D call. The CDR3 has 13 amino acids. With 4 bases removed from V and 1 base from J, the gap between germline ends came to 8 bases. Germline CDR1 is SGHDT and CDR2 is YYEEEE.

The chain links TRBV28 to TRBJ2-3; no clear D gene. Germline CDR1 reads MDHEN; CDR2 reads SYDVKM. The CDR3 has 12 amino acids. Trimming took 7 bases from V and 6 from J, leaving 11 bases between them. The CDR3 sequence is CASMALPDTQYF. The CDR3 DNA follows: TGTGCCAGCATGGCCCTTCCCGATACGCAGTATTTT.

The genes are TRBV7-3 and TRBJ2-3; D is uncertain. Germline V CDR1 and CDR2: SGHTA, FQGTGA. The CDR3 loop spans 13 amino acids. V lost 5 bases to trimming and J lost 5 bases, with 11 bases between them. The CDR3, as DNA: TGTGCCAGCAGCCGAAAGGACGGAGATACGCAGTATTTT. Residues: CASSRKDGDTQYF.

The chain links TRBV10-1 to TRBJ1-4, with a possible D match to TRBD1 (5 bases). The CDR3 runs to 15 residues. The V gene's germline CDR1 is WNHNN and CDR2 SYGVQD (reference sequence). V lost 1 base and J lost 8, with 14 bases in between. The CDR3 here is CASSEWRGPGEKLFF. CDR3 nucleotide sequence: TGCGCCAGCAGTGAGTGGCGGGGCCCCGGGGAAAAACTGTTTTTT.